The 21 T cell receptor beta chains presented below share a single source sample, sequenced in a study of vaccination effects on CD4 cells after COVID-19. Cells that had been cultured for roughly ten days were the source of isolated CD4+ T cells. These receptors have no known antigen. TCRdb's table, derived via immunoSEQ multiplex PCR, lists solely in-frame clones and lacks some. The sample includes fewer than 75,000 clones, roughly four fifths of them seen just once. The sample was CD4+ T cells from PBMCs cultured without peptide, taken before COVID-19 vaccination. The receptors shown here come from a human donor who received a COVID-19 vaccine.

DNA of the CDR3: TGTGCCAGCAGTGTAGGAGGGGGCAGCGGGGAGCTGTTTTTT. This sequence encodes CASSVGGGSGELFF. The chain uses TRBV2 and TRBJ2-2, with D possibly TRBD1 on 7 matching bases. Deletions cut 4 bases from V and 7 bases from J, with 13 bases between. Germline V gene data show CDR1 as SNHLY and CDR2 as FYNNEI. This CDR3 contains 14 residues. Complete variable domain (other parts from reference TRBV2 and TRBJ2-2): EPEVTQTPSHQVTQMGQEVILRCVPISNHLYFYWYRQILGQKVEFLVSFYNNEISEKSEIFDDQFSVERPDGSNFTLKIRSTKLEDSAMYFCASSVGGGSGELFFGEGSRLTVL.

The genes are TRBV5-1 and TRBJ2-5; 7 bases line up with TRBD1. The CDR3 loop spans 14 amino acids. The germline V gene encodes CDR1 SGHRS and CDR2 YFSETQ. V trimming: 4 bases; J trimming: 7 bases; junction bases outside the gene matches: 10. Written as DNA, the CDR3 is TGCGCCAGCAGCCGGGACAGCCTTGTGGGGACCCAGTACTTC. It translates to CASSRDSLVGTQYF.

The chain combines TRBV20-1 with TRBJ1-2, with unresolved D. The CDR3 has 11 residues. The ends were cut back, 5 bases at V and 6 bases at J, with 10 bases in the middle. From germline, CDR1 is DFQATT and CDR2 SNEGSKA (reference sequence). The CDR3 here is CSASDRDGYTF. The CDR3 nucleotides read TGCAGTGCTTCGGACCGTGATGGCTACACCTTC.

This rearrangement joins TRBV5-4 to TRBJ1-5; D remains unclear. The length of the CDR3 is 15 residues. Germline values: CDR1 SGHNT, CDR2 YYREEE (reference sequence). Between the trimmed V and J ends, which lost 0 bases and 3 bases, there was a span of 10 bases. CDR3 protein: CASSLDRRLNQPQHF. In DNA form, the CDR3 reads TGTGCCAGCAGCTTGGACAGAAGGCTCAATCAGCCCCAGCATTTT.

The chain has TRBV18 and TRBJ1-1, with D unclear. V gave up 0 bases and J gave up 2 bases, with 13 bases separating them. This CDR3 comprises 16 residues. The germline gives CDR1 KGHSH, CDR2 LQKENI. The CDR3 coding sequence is TGTGCCAGCTCACCACCTAAGGGAGTACTTAACACTGAAGCTTTCTTT. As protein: CASSPPKGVLNTEAFF. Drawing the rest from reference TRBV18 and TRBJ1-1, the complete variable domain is NAGVMQNPRHLVRRRGQEARLRCSPMKGHSHVYWYRQLPEEGLKFMVYLQKENIIDESGMPKERFSAEFPKEGPSILRIQQVVRGDSAAYFCASSPPKGVLNTEAFFGQGTRLTVV.

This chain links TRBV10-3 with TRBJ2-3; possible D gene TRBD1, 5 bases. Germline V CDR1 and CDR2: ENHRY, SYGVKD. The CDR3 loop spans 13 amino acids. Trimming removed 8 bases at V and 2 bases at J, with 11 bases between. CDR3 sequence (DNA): TGTGCCATCTCACAGGACAACACAGATACGCAGTATTTT. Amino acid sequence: CAISQDNTDTQYF.

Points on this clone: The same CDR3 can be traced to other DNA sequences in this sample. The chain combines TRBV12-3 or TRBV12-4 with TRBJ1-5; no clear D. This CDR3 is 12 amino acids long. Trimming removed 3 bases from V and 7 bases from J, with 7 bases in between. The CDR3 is CASSFSEQPQHF. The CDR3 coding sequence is TGTGCCAGCAGTTTTTCTGAGCAGCCCCAGCATTTT.

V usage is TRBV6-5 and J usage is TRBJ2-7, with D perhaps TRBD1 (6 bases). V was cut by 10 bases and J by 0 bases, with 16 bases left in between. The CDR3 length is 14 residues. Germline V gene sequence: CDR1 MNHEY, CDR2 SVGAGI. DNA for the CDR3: TGTGCCACCACCAACCCAGGGGACTCCTACGAGCAGTACGTC. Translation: CATTNPGDSYEQYV.

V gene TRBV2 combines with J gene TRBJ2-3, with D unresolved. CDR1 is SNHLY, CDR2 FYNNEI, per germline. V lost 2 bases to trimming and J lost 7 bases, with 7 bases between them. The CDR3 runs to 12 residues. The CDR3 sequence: CASSERVNTQYF. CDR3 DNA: TGTGCCAGCAGTGAACGGGTGAATACGCAGTATTTT.

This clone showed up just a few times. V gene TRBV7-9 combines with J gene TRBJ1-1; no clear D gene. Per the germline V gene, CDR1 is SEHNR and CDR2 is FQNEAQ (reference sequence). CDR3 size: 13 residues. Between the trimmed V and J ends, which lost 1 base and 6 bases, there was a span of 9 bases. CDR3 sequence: CASSLVGIAEAFF. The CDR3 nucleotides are TGTGCCAGCAGCTTAGTCGGGATCGCTGAAGCTTTCTTT.

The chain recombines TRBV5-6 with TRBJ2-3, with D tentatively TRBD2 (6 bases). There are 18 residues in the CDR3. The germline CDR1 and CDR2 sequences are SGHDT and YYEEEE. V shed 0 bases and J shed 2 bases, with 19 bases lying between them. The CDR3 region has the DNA TGTGCCAGCAGCTTGGCCAGGTTGAGGGGACTTAACACAGATACGCAGTATTTT. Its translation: CASSLARLRGLNTDTQYF. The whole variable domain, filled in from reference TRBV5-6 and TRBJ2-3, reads DAGVTQSPTHLIKTRGQQVTLRCSPKSGHDTVSWYQQALGQGPQFIFQYYEEEERQRGNFPDRFSGHQFPNYSSELNVNALLLGDSALYLCASSLARLRGLNTDTQYFGPGTRLTVL.

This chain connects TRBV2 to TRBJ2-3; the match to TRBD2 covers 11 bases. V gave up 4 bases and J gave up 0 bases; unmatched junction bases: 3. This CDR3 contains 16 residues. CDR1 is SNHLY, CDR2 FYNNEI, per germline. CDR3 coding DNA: TGTGCCAGCAGTGTACGACTAGCGGGGAGCACAGATACGCAGTATTTT. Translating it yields CASSVRLAGSTDTQYF.

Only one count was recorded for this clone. The CDR3 nucleotides read TGTGCCAGCAAGGTGGGGGCAGGCACAGATACGCAGTATTTT. This codes for CASKVGAGTDTQYF. This chain connects TRBV6-5 to TRBJ2-3, with a tentative D call TRBD1 (6 bases). This CDR3 is 14 amino acids long. V was cut by 7 bases and J by 1 base, with 12 bases left in between. Germline assignment: CDR1 MNHEY and CDR2 SVGAGI.

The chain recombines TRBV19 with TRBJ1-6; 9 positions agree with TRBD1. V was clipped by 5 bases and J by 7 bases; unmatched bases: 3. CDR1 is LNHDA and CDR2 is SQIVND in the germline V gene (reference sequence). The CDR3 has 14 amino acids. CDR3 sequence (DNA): TGTGCCAGTAGTGTACAGGGGGCGAATTCACCCCTCCACTTT. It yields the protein CASSVQGANSPLHF.

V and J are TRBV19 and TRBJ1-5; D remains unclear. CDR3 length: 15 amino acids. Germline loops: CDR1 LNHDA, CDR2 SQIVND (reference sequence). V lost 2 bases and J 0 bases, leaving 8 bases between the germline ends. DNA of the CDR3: TGTGCCAGTAGTATATACGTCTATAGCAATCAGCCCCAGCATTTT. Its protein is CASSIYVYSNQPQHF.

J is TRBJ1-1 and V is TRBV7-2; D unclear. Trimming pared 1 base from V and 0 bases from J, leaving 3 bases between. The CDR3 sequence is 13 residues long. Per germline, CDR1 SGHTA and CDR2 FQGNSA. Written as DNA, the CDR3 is TGTGCCAGCAGCTTAGTTCTGAACACTGAAGCTTTCTTT. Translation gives CASSLVLNTEAFF.

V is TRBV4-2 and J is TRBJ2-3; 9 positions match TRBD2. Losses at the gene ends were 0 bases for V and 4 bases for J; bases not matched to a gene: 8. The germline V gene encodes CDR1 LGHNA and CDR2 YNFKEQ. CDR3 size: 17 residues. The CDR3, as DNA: TGTGCCAGCAGCCAAGATTCTGGGACTAGCAGTTCAGATACGCAGTATTTT. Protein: CASSQDSGTSSSDTQYF.

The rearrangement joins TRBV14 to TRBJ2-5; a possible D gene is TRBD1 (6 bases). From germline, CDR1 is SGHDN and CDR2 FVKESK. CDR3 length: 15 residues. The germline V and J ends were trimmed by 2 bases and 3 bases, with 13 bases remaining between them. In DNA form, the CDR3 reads TGTGCCAGCAGCCAACTCGGGACAATCAAAGAGACCCAGTACTTC. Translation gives CASSQLGTIKETQYF.

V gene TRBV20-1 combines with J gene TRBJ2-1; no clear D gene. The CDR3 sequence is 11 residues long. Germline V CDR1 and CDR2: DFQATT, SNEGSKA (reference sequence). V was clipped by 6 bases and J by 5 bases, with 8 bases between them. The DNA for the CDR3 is TGCAGTGCCTCGACCGACAATGAGCAGTTCTTC. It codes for CSASTDNEQFF.

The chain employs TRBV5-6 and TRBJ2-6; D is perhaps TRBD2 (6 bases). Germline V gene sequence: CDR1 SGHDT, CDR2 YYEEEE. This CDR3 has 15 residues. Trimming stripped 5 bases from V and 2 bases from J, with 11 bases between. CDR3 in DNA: TGTGCCAGCAGTCCCGGGACTCCTGGGGCCAACGTCCTGACTTTC. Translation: CASSPGTPGANVLTF.

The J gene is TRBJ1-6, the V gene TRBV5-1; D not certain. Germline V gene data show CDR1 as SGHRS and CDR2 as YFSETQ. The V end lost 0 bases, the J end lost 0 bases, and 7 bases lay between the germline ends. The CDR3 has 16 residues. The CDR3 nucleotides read TGCGCCAGCAGCTTGGCTCCGAGCTCCTATAATTCACCCCTCCACTTT. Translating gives CASSLAPSSYNSPLHF.